This TCR beta chain came from a study of T cells in Graves' hyperthyroidism and ophthalmopathy. Amplification yielded TCR beta CDR3 regions, with RNA transcripts as the source. In the first-round RT-PCR of the TCR CDR3, the HTBI primer set was used. TCRdb called the multiplex PCR reads again in MiXCR, with one record for every CDR3 protein. Counted here are about 410,000 distinct CDR3 sequences, roughly 14% occurring once; the ten biggest clones make up about 13%. At least ten counts were recorded for this clonotype. The germline V gene encodes CDR1 SGHNT and CDR2 YENEEA. The CDR3 runs 16 residues. The V gene end was trimmed by 3 bases and the J gene end by 3 bases; junction bases not matched to a gene: 6.

The genes are TRBV11-3 and TRBJ2-1; 9 nucleotides align to TRBD1. This clonotype originated in a man between 18 and 29 years old with Graves' ophthalmopathy. What was sequenced was blood. The CDR3 region is CASSLVGQGFYNEQFF. CDR3 nucleotide sequence: TGTGCCAGCAGCTTGGTGGGACAGGGCTTCTACAATGAGCAGTTCTTC.